The rows below give T cell receptor beta chains drawn from one sample of a study of blood T cells in healthy people across ages. Each CDR3 protein is one row after TCRdb ran MiXCR on the 5' RACE reads. The table includes fewer than 950,000 distinct CDR3 sequences, around half detected once. Sequenced input: blood. These receptors originate from a man at least 80 years old in good health. Both conserved end residues are part of each CDR3. The order of the fields is D gene, clone size, V gene, J gene, CDR3 DNA, CDR3 protein. D genes are given only for firm matches. Clone size appears in some rows only: once, few, many, or a class for an expanded clone.

>-|-|TRBV12-3/TRBV12-4|TRBJ2-7
TGTGCCAGCAGTCGTAGCGGCAGGGGGGGTAACGAGCAGTACTTC
CASSRSGRGGNEQYF
>-|few|TRBV25-1|TRBJ2-5
TGTGCCAGCAGTGACCGCGCGACTGGGTCCGAGACCCAGTACTTC
CASSDRATGSETQYF
>-|once|TRBV28|TRBJ1-2
TGTGCCAGCAGTTTGGTGGACCTAAACTATGGCTACACCTTC
CASSLVDLNYGYTF
>-|few|TRBV29-1|TRBJ1-2
TGCAGCGCCGGACCGGAGGCCCACTATGGCTACACCTTC
CSAGPEAHYGYTF
>TRBD2|-|TRBV11-2|TRBJ2-5
TGTGCCAGCAGCCCGGGACTACCGCCGGAGACCCAGTACTTC
CASSPGLPPETQYF
>TRBD2|few|TRBV7-8|TRBJ2-1
TGTGCCAGCAGCTTTTATATGACTAGCGGGAGGGGAAATGAGCAGTTCTTC
CASSFYMTSGRGNEQFF
>TRBD2|-|TRBV4-1|TRBJ2-2
TGCGCCAGCGGCCAAGAAGGGAGGCTAGCGGGAGTCGGGGAGCTGTTTTTT
CASGQEGRLAGVGELFF
>-|-|TRBV7-8|TRBJ1-5
TGTGCCAGCAGCCTTTCGAACTTGCAGCCCCAGCATTTT
CASSLSNLQPQHF
>-|-|TRBV15|TRBJ1-1
TGTGCCACCAGCAGAGAGGGGGGCAGGGTCGGGACTGAAGCTTTCTTT
CATSREGGRVGTEAFF
>-|few|TRBV9|TRBJ2-7
TGTGCCAGCAGCGCTAGTGGGGGGGCAGACGAGCAGTACTTC
CASSASGGADEQYF
>TRBD2|-|TRBV7-2|TRBJ2-2
TGTGCCAGCAGCCGTACTCCGGCGGGAGGGATTTTCGCGAACACCGGGGAGCTGTTTTTT
CASSRTPAGGIFANTGELFF
>-|-|TRBV10-3|TRBJ2-7
TGTGCCATCAGGGCGGGACCACTCTACGAGCAGTACTTC
CAIRAGPLYEQYF
>TRBD2|-|TRBV7-2|TRBJ2-7
TGTGCCAGCAGCTTAGTACTAGCGGGAGGGCCGAGGTACGAGCAGTACTTC
CASSLVLAGGPRYEQYF
>-|few|TRBV10-3|TRBJ2-5
TGTGCCACCACGTTTGGGTACCAAGAGACCCAGTACTTC
CATTFGYQETQYF
>-|-|TRBV12-3/TRBV12-4|TRBJ2-2
TGTGCCAGCAGTTTAAGAGGGAGGGAGCTGTTTTTT
CASSLRGRELFF
>-|-|TRBV27|TRBJ1-2
TGTGCCAGCAGCACGTTCCCGGCTTCTAACTATGGCTACACCTTC
CASSTFPASNYGYTF
>-|few|TRBV30|TRBJ2-5
TGTGCCGGGACCCCCGGGACGGTACAAGAGACCCAGTACTTC
CAGTPGTVQETQYF
>-|-|TRBV21-1|TRBJ2-1
TGTGCCAGCAGACGGGGGGAGAGGTATGAGCAGTTCTTC
CASRRGERYEQFF
>-|-|TRBV18|TRBJ2-2
TGTGCCAGCTCACTAGGGTTGAACACCGGGGAGCTGTTTTTT
CASSLGLNTGELFF
>TRBD1|-|TRBV9|TRBJ2-7
TGTGCCAGCAGCGCCGGGACAGGGTACTACGAGCAGTACTTC
CASSAGTGYYEQYF
>TRBD1|-|TRBV4-2|TRBJ2-5
TGTGCCAGCAGCTCGAGTGGGACAGGGACTCGAGAGACCCAGTACTTC
CASSSSGTGTRETQYF
>-|-|TRBV9|TRBJ2-5
TGTGCCAGCAGCGTAGGGGGCCTAGACCGGGAGACCCAGTACTTC
CASSVGGLDRETQYF
>-|-|TRBV29-1|TRBJ2-5
TGCAGCGTTGCGGCAGGGTCAGAGACCCAGTACTTC
CSVAAGSETQYF
>-|many|TRBV29-1|TRBJ2-7
TGCAGCGTTGCCCAAATCCACGAGCAGTACTTC
CSVAQIHEQYF
>-|-|TRBV20-1|TRBJ1-4
TGCAGTGCTAGAGATCGGGGGGCTTGTGAGAAACTGTTTTTT
CSARDRGACEKLFF
>-|-|TRBV7-2|TRBJ2-7
TGTGCCAGCAGCTCGAATCCCGGGACGGCGTACGAGCAGTACTTC
CASSSNPGTAYEQYF
>-|-|TRBV7-9|TRBJ1-2
TGTGCCAGCAGCTTAACCCGGGAGACTGCCCGGGGCCATTACACCTTC
CASSLTRETARGHYTF
>-|few|TRBV5-1|TRBJ2-4
TGCGCCAGCAGCTGGGATTCGGACAGCTTGAAAAACATTCAGTACTTC
CASSWDSDSLKNIQYF
>TRBD2|-|TRBV3-1|TRBJ2-1
TGTGCCAGCAGCCATAGCCTAGCGGGCCCCCGGGGGGAGCAGTTCTTC
CASSHSLAGPRGEQFF
>-|-|TRBV4-1|TRBJ2-1
TGCGCCAGCAGCCAAGATAAGGCATACAATGAGCAGTTCTTC
CASSQDKAYNEQFF
>-|-|TRBV12-3/TRBV12-4|TRBJ2-3
TGTGCCAGCAGCGGGACCCCAGATACGCAGTATTTT
CASSGTPDTQYF
>-|few|TRBV20-1|TRBJ1-4
TGCAGTGCTAGAGGGGCTGGAAAACTGTTTTTT
CSARGAGKLFF
>-|once|TRBV4-1|TRBJ2-5
TGCGCCAGCAGTCAGGAGGGCGGAGAGACCCTGTACTTC
CASSQEGGETLYF
>TRBD2|few|TRBV20-1|TRBJ2-3
TGCAGTGCTAACGGCCGACTAGCGGGAACAGATACGCAGTATTTT
CSANGRLAGTDTQYF
>-|few|TRBV29-1|TRBJ2-5
TGCAGCGCCGAGTGGGGAGTGGGAGAGACCCAGTACTTC
CSAEWGVGETQYF
>-|-|TRBV28|TRBJ2-3
TGTGCCAGCAATCGTGGGGGTCCCGCGGCAGATACGCAGTATTTT
CASNRGGPAADTQYF
>TRBD2|many|TRBV20-1|TRBJ2-5
TGCAGTGCTAGAGATCGCCCGGCTAGCGGAAACCTTCAAGAGACCCAGTACTTC
CSARDRPASGNLQETQYF
>TRBD1|-|TRBV6-1|TRBJ1-2
TGTGCCAGCAGTTTCGATAGAACAGGGGTCTATGGCTACACCTTC
CASSFDRTGVYGYTF
>TRBD2|few|TRBV9|TRBJ2-1
TGTGCCAGCAGCGTATTAAGCGGGGTTTACAATGAGCAGTTCTTC
CASSVLSGVYNEQFF
>TRBD1|few|TRBV3-1|TRBJ2-7
TGTGCCAGCAGCTCCATACGAGGGGGCGGCGAGCAGTACTTC
CASSSIRGGGEQYF
>TRBD2|-|TRBV10-3|TRBJ2-1
TGTGCCATCCAGACTAGCGGTAACAATGAGCAGTTCTTC
CAIQTSGNNEQFF
>TRBD1|-|TRBV7-9|TRBJ1-5
TGTGCCAGCAGCCTGGTGGGACAGAGGAATCAGTCCCAGCATTTT
CASSLVGQRNQSQHF
>-|few|TRBV11-2|TRBJ1-2
TGTGCCAGCAGCTATAGAGGCACGGTGCCAAGCTATGGCTACACCTTC
CASSYRGTVPSYGYTF
>-|-|TRBV20-1|TRBJ2-7
TGCAGTGCTAGGTGGCGGACCCACTCCTACGAGCAGTACTTC
CSARWRTHSYEQYF
>-|-|TRBV18|TRBJ2-3
TGTGCCAGCTCACCGGGGAGGGACAGATACGCGTATTTT
CASSPGRDRYAYF
>-|once|TRBV5-1|TRBJ2-7
TGCGCCAGCAGACCCGAAACGGGAGTAGGGTACGAGCAGTACTTC
CASRPETGVGYEQYF
>TRBD2|-|TRBV5-1|TRBJ2-1
TGCGCCAGCAGCTTGGGGGGACTAGCGGAGACCAATGAGCAGTTCTTC
CASSLGGLAETNEQFF
>TRBD2|-|TRBV3-1|TRBJ2-3
TGTGCCAGCAGCCAAGGGCCTAGCGGGCGGGCCGGATACGCGTATTTT
CASSQGPSGRAGYAYF
>-|few|TRBV11-2|TRBJ1-2
TGTGCCAGCAGTTTAGGGGCTGGCGATGGCTACACCTTC
CASSLGAGDGYTF
>-|once|TRBV29-1|TRBJ1-5
TGCAGCGTTGAGGGGCCAAATCATCAGCCCCAGCATTTT
CSVEGPNHQPQHF
>-|few|TRBV2|TRBJ2-7
TGTGCCAGCATAAACAGGGCTGGCGACGAGCAGTACTTC
CASINRAGDEQYF
>TRBD1|-|TRBV20-1|TRBJ1-2
TGCAGTGCATCCGGACAGGGAGGGTCTAACTATGGCTACACCTTC
CSASGQGGSNYGYTF
>TRBD2|-|TRBV9|TRBJ2-1
TGTGCCAGCAGCGTAGCCACGCTAGCGGGAGGGTCTGAGCAGTTCTTC
CASSVATLAGGSEQFF